Listed below are T cell receptor beta chains from one sample, sequenced in a study of identical twins. MiXCR was run by TCRdb on the 5' RACE reads, yielding one entry per CDR3 protein. Among roughly 490,000 distinct CDR3 sequences, roughly an eighth were seen once, and the ten largest hold around 0.98%. The same specimen was also included in a second study, on yellow fever vaccine responses in identical twins.

The sample consisted of CD4+ T cells sorted from blood. These receptors originate from a woman aged 18-29 years in good health. Each CDR3 is given with its conserved first and last residue. D genes are given only for firm matches. Not all rows give a size; the values are once, few, many and, for expanded clones, a class.

D gene	clone size	V gene	J gene	CDR3 DNA	CDR3 protein
NA	many	TRBV15	TRBJ2-4	TGTGCCACCGAATTGCGTGGGTCAGCCAAAAACATTCAGTACTTC	CATELRGSAKNIQYF
TRBD2	few	TRBV14	TRBJ2-1	TGTGCCAGCAGCCAATCCCTAGCGGGGAACAATGAGCAGTTCTTC	CASSQSLAGNNEQFF
TRBD1	many	TRBV11-3	TRBJ2-2	TGTGCCAGCAGCCCCGGACAGGGGGCGACCGGGGAGCTGTTTTTT	CASSPGQGATGELFF
NA	NA	TRBV6-1	TRBJ1-2	TGTGCCAGCGCGAGGGAGATGGCTAACTATGGCTACACCTTC	CASAREMANYGYTF
TRBD2	many	TRBV29-1	TRBJ2-3	TGCAGCGTGGCGGGACTAGTAACAGATACGCAGTATTTT	CSVAGLVTDTQYF
NA	NA	TRBV7-9	TRBJ2-3	TGTGCCAGCAGCTTACAGGGGCGACGCACAGATACGCAGTATTTT	CASSLQGRRTDTQYF
NA	many	TRBV2	TRBJ2-3	TGTGCCAGCAGTGCGTTGAGACTCACAGATACGCAGTATTTT	CASSALRLTDTQYF
NA	many	TRBV5-1	TRBJ2-3	TGCGCCAGCAGCTTGGACTCGGCAGATACGCAGTATTTT	CASSLDSADTQYF
NA	many	TRBV20-1	TRBJ2-7	TGCAGTGCTCCTTCCCCTAGCCGACGCTACGAGCAGTACTTC	CSAPSPSRRYEQYF
NA	NA	TRBV12-3/TRBV12-4	TRBJ2-7	TGTGCCAGCCGTTCCTTCGCAGGGGCGTACGAGCAGTACTTC	CASRSFAGAYEQYF
NA	NA	TRBV21-1	TRBJ2-6	TGTGCCAGCAGCAAATGGCGAAGCCGAAATGGTCGCAGATCGCCAGCTGGGGCCAACGTCCTGACTTTC	CASSKWRSRNGRRSPAGANVLTF
TRBD2	NA	TRBV20-1	TRBJ2-5	TGCTGTGCTAGAGATCCTGCGACTAGCGGGAGGCGACAAGAGACCCAGTACTTC	CCARDPATSGRRQETQYF
NA	NA	TRBV3-1	TRBJ2-7	TGTGCCAGCAGCCCCAAGTGGTCCGGGGCCCACGAGCAGTACTTC	CASSPKWSGAHEQYF
NA	NA	TRBV18	TRBJ2-3	TGTGCCAGCTCACTATCAATACAGGGTGATACGCAGTATTTT	CASSLSIQGDTQYF
TRBD2	many	TRBV29-1	TRBJ2-3	TGCAGCGTTGAGCCTAGCGGGATGGTATATACGCAGTATTTT	CSVEPSGMVYTQYF
NA	NA	TRBV20-1	TRBJ2-3	TGCAGTGCTAGAGATCCGAGGGGTAGCACAGATACGCAGTATTTT	CSARDPRGSTDTQYF
NA	few	TRBV2	TRBJ2-1	TGTGCCAGCAGTGAAATCGGACGAAATGAGCAGTTCTTC	CASSEIGRNEQFF
TRBD1	NA	TRBV6-2/TRBV6-3	TRBJ2-2	TGTGCCAGCAGTTACGCAGGGGGCCCCGGGGAGCTGTTTTTT	CASSYAGGPGELFF
NA	NA	TRBV7-2	TRBJ2-7	TGTGCCAGCAGCTTAGCAAGAAGAGAGCAGTACTTC	CASSLARREQYF
NA	NA	TRBV2	TRBJ2-2	TGTGCCAGCAGGTCCGCTTTGGGGCGTAGCACCGGGGAGCTGTTTTTT	CASRSALGRSTGELFF
TRBD1	few	TRBV6-1	TRBJ1-6	TGTGCCAGCAGTCAGTTGACAGGGGGGAGTTCACCCCTCCACTTT	CASSQLTGGSSPLHF
NA	NA	TRBV3-1	TRBJ1-5	TGTGCCAGCAGCCAAGGGGTAGATCAGCCCCAGCATTTT	CASSQGVDQPQHF
TRBD1	few	TRBV11-2	TRBJ1-4	TGTGCCAGCAGCTTGGGACAGGGAGATGAAAAACTGTTTTTT	CASSLGQGDEKLFF
NA	NA	TRBV10-3	TRBJ2-3	TGTGCCATCAGTGAGGGGGTCACAGATACGCAGTATTTT	CAISEGVTDTQYF
NA	NA	TRBV11-2	TRBJ1-1	TGTGCCAGCAGCTTAAGATTAGGGGAGAACACTGAAGCTTTCTTT	CASSLRLGENTEAFF
TRBD2	few	TRBV7-2	TRBJ2-7	TGTGCCAGCAGCCGGGCCCCCCAGCGGGGCACCTACGAGCAGTACTTC	CASSRAPQRGTYEQYF
NA	NA	TRBV3-1	TRBJ1-2	TGTGCCAGCAGCCAGGGGGGGCGCGGTGGCTACACCTTC	CASSQGGRGGYTF
NA	few	TRBV3-1	TRBJ2-2	TGTGCCAGCAGCCAAGTTTTGAGACCAAATCGCACCGGGGAGCTGTTTTTT	CASSQVLRPNRTGELFF
NA	few	TRBV3-1	TRBJ2-7	TGTGCCAGCAGCCAAGTCGGCGACGAGCAGTACTTC	CASSQVGDEQYF
NA	many	TRBV4-2	TRBJ1-5	TGTGCCAGCAGCCAAGGAGGGGAGGGGAATCAGCCCCAGCATTTT	CASSQGGEGNQPQHF
NA	few	TRBV12-3/TRBV12-4	TRBJ2-7	TGTGCCAGCAGCCGAATGGCAGGCTACGAGCAGTACTTC	CASSRMAGYEQYF
TRBD2	NA	TRBV18	TRBJ2-7	TGTGCCAGCTCACCATCTAGCGGTATATCCTACGAGCAGTACTTC	CASSPSSGISYEQYF
NA	few	TRBV7-2	TRBJ2-3	TGTGCCAGCAGCTTAGCACCCGGGTACACAGATACGCAGTATTTT	CASSLAPGYTDTQYF
TRBD2	few	TRBV6-5	TRBJ2-3	TGTGCCAGCAGTTACTCGAAGCGACGGGGGGAGGGAACGCAGTATTTT	CASSYSKRRGEGTQYF
TRBD1	many	TRBV5-1	TRBJ2-1	TGCGCCAGCAGCTGGGACCCGGCGGGACAGGGCAGGAATGAGCAGTTCTTC	CASSWDPAGQGRNEQFF
NA	NA	TRBV3-1	TRBJ1-1	TGTGCCAGCAGCCGATCAGAAAGGGACACTGAAGCTTTCTTT	CASSRSERDTEAFF
TRBD1	few	TRBV20-1	TRBJ2-5	TGCAGTGCTGGGACAGGGGTTCAAGAGACCCAGTACTTC	CSAGTGVQETQYF
TRBD1	many	TRBV12-3/TRBV12-4	TRBJ2-3	TGTGCCAGCAGTCAAAATCTGGGACAGGGCAGAGATACGCAGTATTTT	CASSQNLGQGRDTQYF
NA	NA	TRBV10-3	TRBJ2-3	TGTGCCATCAGTGAGTCGACGGGTCTATCGGCCACAGATACGCAGTATTTT	CAISESTGLSATDTQYF
NA	few	TRBV12-3/TRBV12-4	TRBJ2-1	TGTGCCAGCAGTTTAGACAGGTATTACAATGAGCAGTTCTTC	CASSLDRYYNEQFF
NA	few	TRBV10-3	TRBJ1-2	TGTGCCATCAGTGAGGATGGTTATTCGGGCTACACCTTC	CAISEDGYSGYTF
NA	NA	TRBV29-1	TRBJ2-5	TGCAGCGTTGAGGACACGCTAGTGACTAAAGAGACCCAGTACTTC	CSVEDTLVTKETQYF
NA	many	TRBV9	TRBJ2-7	TGTGCCAGCAGCCCAGGGGTGGTTTCCTACGAGCAGTACTTC	CASSPGVVSYEQYF
TRBD1	many	TRBV7-2	TRBJ2-3	TGTGCCAGCAGCTCCGGGACAGGGAGTATCACAGATACGCAGTATTTT	CASSSGTGSITDTQYF
TRBD1	few	TRBV28	TRBJ2-7	TGTGCCAGCAGCGGTCTGGGTCAGGGGGCCTACGAGCAGTACTTC	CASSGLGQGAYEQYF
NA	NA	TRBV6-2/TRBV6-3	TRBJ2-7	TGTGCCAGCAGTTACGCCCCTGGTGGAGGCTCCTACGAGCAGTACTTC	CASSYAPGGGSYEQYF
NA	few	TRBV11-1	TRBJ1-6	TGTGCCAGCAGGCCCAGCATCACCACCCGTCAAGGAAATAATTCACCCCTCCACTTT	CASRPSITTRQGNNSPLHF
NA	few	TRBV19	TRBJ2-2	TGTGCCAGTAGTTGGGGCCAGGGAGTCACCGGGGAGCTGTTTTTT	CASSWGQGVTGELFF
NA	few	TRBV4-2	TRBJ2-1	TGTGCCAGCAGCCAAGAGGCCCTGTCAGATTCTAGGATGCGGGAACGCAATGAGCAGTTCTTC	CASSQEALSDSRMRERNEQFF
NA	many	TRBV7-2	TRBJ2-2	TGTGCCAGCACCCTTACTGGGGAGCTGTTTTTT	CASTLTGELFF
TRBD1	NA	TRBV20-1	TRBJ1-4	TGCAGTGCTCCCGGGACAGGGAATGAAAAACTGTTTTTT	CSAPGTGNEKLFF
TRBD1	NA	TRBV12-3/TRBV12-4	TRBJ1-5	TGTGCCAGCACCGGACAGGAGAATCAGCCCCAGCATTTT	CASTGQENQPQHF
TRBD2	NA	TRBV28	TRBJ2-7	TGTGCCAGCAGTCCCCCACTAAGCGGGAGTTCGTCCTACGAGCAGTACTTC	CASSPPLSGSSSYEQYF